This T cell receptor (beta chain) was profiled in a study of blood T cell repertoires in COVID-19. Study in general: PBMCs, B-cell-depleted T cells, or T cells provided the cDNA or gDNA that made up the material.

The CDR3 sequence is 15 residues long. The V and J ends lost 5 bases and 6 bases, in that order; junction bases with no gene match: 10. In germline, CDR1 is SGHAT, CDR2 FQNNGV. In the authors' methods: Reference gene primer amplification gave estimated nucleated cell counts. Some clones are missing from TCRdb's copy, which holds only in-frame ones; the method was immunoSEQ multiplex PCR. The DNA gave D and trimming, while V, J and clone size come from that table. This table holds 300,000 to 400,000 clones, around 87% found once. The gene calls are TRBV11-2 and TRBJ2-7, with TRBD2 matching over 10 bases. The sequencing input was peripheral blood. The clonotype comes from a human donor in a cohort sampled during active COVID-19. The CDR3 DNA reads TGTGCCAGCAGCGCCGGCAGGGCTAGCGGGGGCGAGCAGTACTTC. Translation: CASSAGRASGGEQYF.